This T cell receptor beta chain was captured in a study of T cell responses to AZD1222 COVID-19 vaccine. Study-wide context: Pooling covered second doses at about 4 or about 12 weeks.

Concerning this clone itself: Its cognate antigen is unknown.

CDR3 length equals 13 residues. V shed 5 bases, J shed 1 base, and the junction held 1 base outside the gene matches. CDR1 and CDR2 (germline): SEHNR, FQNEAQ (reference sequence). Study findings and constraints: Vaccine-associated CD4 TCRs ranged over spike, dominating at 160-218 and 743-854. Just a handful of AZD1222 recipients tested seropositive at baseline. No repertoire was sampled before or during the peak T cell response, only after it.

Generated by immunoSEQ multiplex PCR, the TCRdb table keeps only in-frame clones and is missing some. This table has about 94,000 clones, about 88% appearing once. This sequence originates from an adult in good health. The genes are TRBV7-9 and TRBJ2-7; TRBD1 aligns across 8 bases. The sequencing here drew on peripheral blood, taken on day 0 of AZD1222 vaccination. CDR3 amino acids: CASSGQGSYEQYF. CDR3 coding DNA: TGTGCCAGCAGCGGACAGGGTTCCTACGAGCAGTACTTC.